Shown below are 8 T cell receptor beta chains from a single sample sequenced in a study of neurological immune-mediated disorders. TCRdb re-derived calls from the 5' RACE reads in MiXCR, one entry per CDR3 protein. The table has tens of thousands of distinct CDR3 sequences, approximately 11% seen once; the top ten hold about 1.5%. Time point described: longitudinal time-point 1 (baseline). The sample consisted of PBMCs. All receptors come from a woman between 40 and 55 years old in good health.

The chain joins TRBV20-1 to TRBJ1-4; D is perhaps TRBD1 (5 bases). This CDR3 comprises 14 residues. Germline CDR1 DFQATT, CDR2 SNEGSKA (reference sequence). Trimming removed 3 bases at V and 7 bases at J, with 15 bases between. The CDR3 is CSASPGPPGEKLFF. In nucleotides, the CDR3 is TGCAGTGCTAGTCCGGGACCCCCGGGTGAAAAACTGTTTTTT.

This clonotype has a count of ten or more. The chain combines TRBV6-4 with TRBJ2-2; D may be TRBD2 (6 bases). Germline V gene sequence: CDR1 MRHNA, CDR2 SNTAGT. Trimming removed 6 bases from V and 3 bases from J, with 11 bases in between. This CDR3 has 14 amino acids. CDR3 protein: CASRGGEDTGELFF. CDR3 DNA sequence: TGTGCCAGCAGGGGGGGTGAGGACACCGGGGAGCTGTTTTTT.

This clonotype was seen many times. The chain carries TRBV4-2 and TRBJ2-7, with 11 positions matching TRBD2. Germline V gene sequence: CDR1 LGHNA, CDR2 YNFKEQ. This CDR3 has 19 residues. J gave up 5 bases and V 0 bases, and 15 bases lay outside the gene matches. CDR3 nucleotides: TGTGCCAGCAGCCAAGATAAAGGGGTAGCGGGGGGGCTGGTCGACGAGCAGTACTTC. This encodes CASSQDKGVAGGLVDEQYF.

This clonotype was detected ten times or more. Written as DNA, the CDR3 is TGCAGCGTTGCGTGGGGACCTAATCAGCCCCAGCATTTT. It translates to CSVAWGPNQPQHF. The V gene is TRBV29-1, the J gene TRBJ1-5; TRBD1 is a possible D gene (5 bases). The V gene's germline CDR1 is SQVTM and CDR2 ANQGSEA. Trimming shortened V by 4 bases and J by 4 bases, and 11 bases separated the two germline ends. This CDR3 region has 13 residues.

In this sample, this clonotype turned up many times. V is TRBV12-3 or TRBV12-4 and J is TRBJ2-7; 11 bases fit TRBD1. The CDR3 sequence is 14 residues long. V dropped 5 bases and J dropped 2; count of bases not matched to a gene: 2. The CDR3 reads CASSRDRGTYEQYF. CDR3 nucleotides: TGTGCCAGCAGTCGGGACAGGGGGACCTACGAGCAGTACTTC.

Comment on this clonotype: The junction departs from germline at one end; a sequencing error may be responsible. The rearrangement joins TRBV20-1 to TRBJ2-2, with 9 bases aligning to TRBD2. Germline CDR1 and CDR2: DFQATT and SNEGSKA (reference sequence). The CDR3 is 15 amino acids. Written as DNA, the CDR3 is TGCAGTGTCCCTATGAGCGGGAGGACAGACGGGGAGCTATTTTTT. This sequence encodes CSVPMSGRTDGELFF.

This clonotype was observed at least ten times. The chain is built from TRBV3-1 and TRBJ1-2; D is uncertain. The CDR3 spans 17 residues. Germline CDR1 is LGHDT and CDR2 is YNNKEL (reference sequence). The V end was cut by 5 bases, the J end by 0 bases, with 19 bases between. The CDR3, as DNA: TGTGCCAGCAGCTTAGAAGGGAGGACGACGGCTAACTATGGCTACACCTTC. Residues: CASSLEGRTTANYGYTF.

This clonotype was counted ten times or more. The V gene is TRBV12-3 or TRBV12-4, the J gene TRBJ1-3, with 7 bases fitting TRBD1. This CDR3 is 13 amino acids long. V lost 8 bases, J lost 2 bases, and 3 bases stayed unmatched. In DNA form, the CDR3 reads TGTGCCAGCCTCAGGGGGACTGGAAACACCATATATTTT. The encoded protein is CASLRGTGNTIYF.